These 21 T cell receptor beta chains came from one sample sequenced in a study of T cell responses to AZD1222 COVID-19 vaccine. Here immunoSEQ multiplex PCR was the method, and the copy in TCRdb shows in-frame clones only, minus some. The sample carries around 130,000 clones, about 89% recorded once. Sequences were derived from peripheral blood, sampled 28 days after the second AZD1222 dose. The source of these receptors is an adult who received the AZD1222 COVID-19 vaccine.

The J gene is TRBJ1-1, the V gene TRBV24-1, with D unclear. Germline assignment: CDR1 KGHDR and CDR2 SFDVKD. Trimming left V 4 bases short and J 4 bases short, with 3 bases between. The length of the CDR3 is 11 residues. CDR3 in DNA: TGTGCCACCAGTGAAGGCACTGAAGCTTTCTTT. As protein: CATSEGTEAFF.

V gene TRBV19 combines with J gene TRBJ1-5, with D possibly being TRBD1 (6 bases). V lost 3 bases, J lost 5 bases, and 14 bases lay in between. This CDR3 is 15 amino acids long. Germline CDR1 reads LNHDA; CDR2 reads SQIVND (reference sequence). The CDR3 reads CASSMQTAGDQPQHF. CDR3 nucleotide sequence: TGTGCCAGTAGTATGCAGACGGCAGGGGATCAGCCCCAGCATTTT.

This chain joins TRBV30 and TRBJ1-5, with D maybe TRBD1 (5 bases). CDR1 is GTSNPN and CDR2 is SVGIG in the germline V gene (reference sequence). CDR3 length equals 14 residues. Trimming removed 0 bases from V and 6 bases from J, with 12 bases in between. CDR3 sequence reads: CAWSVGAGGQPQHF. DNA of the CDR3: TGTGCCTGGAGTGTAGGCGCGGGGGGTCAGCCCCAGCATTTT.

The chain is built from TRBV7-9 and TRBJ2-3, with 7 nucleotides matching TRBD1. The CDR3 contains 12 residues. Looked up from germline, CDR1 is SEHNR and CDR2 is FQNEAQ (reference sequence). J lost 1 base, V lost 8 bases, and 0 bases had no gene match. CDR3 loop: CASGTGTDTQYF. The CDR3 DNA reads TGTGCCAGCGGGACAGGCACAGATACGCAGTATTTT.

V and J are TRBV19 and TRBJ1-4; D gene ambiguous. Germline-derived CDR1 and CDR2 are LNHDA and SQIVND (reference sequence). V lost 11 bases and J lost 5, with 12 bases in between. The CDR3 length is 12 residues. The CDR3 loop reads CAQEASNEKLFF. The CDR3 nucleotides are TGTGCCCAGGAGGCCTCAAATGAAAAACTGTTTTTT.

The chain combines TRBV10-1 with TRBJ1-1; a weak D match, TRBD1 (5 bases). With 7 bases removed from V and 0 bases from J, the gap between germline ends came to 18 bases. The CDR3 sequence is 16 residues long. The germline V gene encodes CDR1 WNHNN and CDR2 SYGVQD (reference sequence). The CDR3 sequence: CASTLFGGSLNTEAFF. CDR3 nucleotide sequence: TGCGCCAGCACCCTTTTCGGGGGAAGCCTGAACACTGAAGCTTTCTTT.

J is TRBJ2-7 and V is TRBV5-1, with D perhaps TRBD1 or TRBD2 (5 bases each). The CDR3 totals 13 residues. Trimming shortened V by 2 bases and J by 5 bases, and 11 bases separated the two germline ends. Germline V CDR1 and CDR2: SGHRS, YFSETQ. In DNA form, the CDR3 reads TGCGCCAGCAGCTTAGGGGACGGAAACGAGCAGTACTTC. Its protein product is CASSLGDGNEQYF.

The chain joins TRBV27 to TRBJ1-1; D not certain. This CDR3 is built from 14 residues. Per germline, CDR1 MNHEY and CDR2 SMNVEV (reference sequence). Trimming removed 2 bases at V and 1 base at J, with 8 bases between. DNA for the CDR3: TGTGCCAGCAGTTTAGTTCCGGGGAACACTGAAGCTTTCTTT. It encodes CASSLVPGNTEAFF.

The V call is TRBV7-2, the J call TRBJ1-2; D possibly corresponds to TRBD1 (6 bases). Germline CDR1 and CDR2: SGHTA and FQGNSA. CDR3 length: 12 residues. The CDR3 loop reads CASDLGGEGYTF. CDR3 bases: TGTGCGTCGGATTTAGGGGGTGAAGGCTACACCTTC.

As regards this clone: The sample carries other DNA sequences with the same CDR3. The rearrangement joins TRBV5-1 to TRBJ1-1, with D possibly being TRBD1 (5 bases). CDR1 and CDR2 from the germline V gene are SGHRS and YFSETQ. This CDR3 has 15 residues. The ends were cut back, 0 bases at V and 1 base at J, with 10 bases in the middle. The CDR3 loop is CASSLAGGGNTEAFF. DNA of the CDR3: TGCGCCAGCAGCTTGGCCGGGGGAGGGAACACTGAAGCTTTCTTT.

The chain links TRBV5-1 to TRBJ1-5; D gene uncertain. The CDR3 length is 13 residues. Germline V gene lookup returns CDR1 SGHRS and CDR2 YFSETQ. Trimming pared 10 bases from V and 5 bases from J, leaving 16 bases between. The CDR3 protein is CASQAADHQPQHF. CDR3 sequence (DNA): TGCGCCTCTCAGGCAGCGGACCATCAGCCCCAGCATTTT. Full variable domain (missing parts from reference TRBV5-1 and TRBJ1-5): KAGVTQTPRYLIKTRGQQVTLSCSPISGHRSVSWYQQTPGQGLQFLFEYFSETQRNKGNFPGRFSGRQFSNSRSEMNVSTLELGDSALYLCASQAADHQPQHFGDGTRLSIL.

The rearrangement links TRBV5-1 to TRBJ1-2; D ambiguous. This CDR3 is 12 amino acids long. CDR1 SGHRS and CDR2 YFSETQ come from the germline V gene. V was pared by 3 bases and J by 7 bases, with 10 bases between. In DNA, the CDR3 is TGCGCCAGCAGCTCTGCCTCGGCTGGCTACACCTTC. It yields the protein CASSSASAGYTF.

The chain carries TRBV5-1 and TRBJ1-5, with TRBD1 as a possible D gene (5 bases). V lost 0 bases and J 3 bases, leaving 10 bases between the germline ends. CDR3 length equals 15 residues. Germline V gene sequence: CDR1 SGHRS, CDR2 YFSETQ. CDR3 in DNA: TGCGCCAGCAGCTTGGGGGGACTGAACAATCAGCCCCAGCATTTT. The encoded protein is CASSLGGLNNQPQHF.

In this sample, this clone turned up once. The rearrangement joins TRBV19 to TRBJ1-1; D is undetermined. The CDR3 runs 11 residues. V was cut by 8 bases and J by 2 bases, with 6 bases left in between. Germline-derived CDR1 and CDR2 are LNHDA and SQIVND (reference sequence). The CDR3 sequence: CASSRNTEAFF. As DNA, the CDR3 is TGTGCCAGTTCTCGAAACACTGAAGCTTTCTTT.

The gene calls are TRBV5-1 and TRBJ1-3, with TRBD1 identical over 8 bases. The germline CDR1 and CDR2 sequences are SGHRS and YFSETQ. CDR3 length: 16 residues. V trimming: 4 bases; J trimming: 1 base; junction bases outside the gene matches: 7. CDR3 coding DNA: TGCGCCAGCAGCCAAACAGGGGGACGGTCTGGAAACACCATATATTTT. Translation: CASSQTGGRSGNTIYF.

V usage is TRBV29-1 and J usage is TRBJ1-2; D may be TRBD1 (5 bases). Trimming took 1 base from V and 4 from J, leaving 19 bases between them. This CDR3 is 16 amino acids long. Germline V gene data show CDR1 as SQVTM and CDR2 as ANQGSEA. CDR3 region: CSVEGVTGVRPYGYTF. The CDR3 coding sequence is TGCAGCGTTGAAGGTGTGACGGGGGTCCGCCCCTATGGCTACACCTTC.

The rearrangement uses TRBV4-2 and TRBJ1-1; a weak D match, TRBD1 (6 bases). This CDR3 is 14 amino acids long. CDR1 and CDR2 from the germline V gene are LGHNA and YNFKEQ. Trimming shortened V by 0 bases and J by 10 bases, and 15 bases separated the two germline ends. This CDR3 reads CASSQDRGTTRAFF. Here the CDR3 DNA reads TGTGCCAGCAGCCAAGATAGGGGGACGACTAGAGCTTTCTTT.

V usage is TRBV7-9 and J usage is TRBJ1-4; D uncertain. V was pared by 5 bases and J by 5 bases, with 12 bases between. CDR3 length equals 14 residues. CDR1 is SEHNR, CDR2 FQNEAQ, per germline (reference sequence). In nucleotides, the CDR3 is TGTGCCAGCAGCCTGACTGGTCGCAATGAAAAACTGTTTTTT. Translated: CASSLTGRNEKLFF.

The chain carries TRBV30 and TRBJ1-2; D gene ambiguous. The CDR3 runs 10 residues. Trimming stripped 8 bases from V and 7 bases from J, with 11 bases between. Per germline, CDR1 GTSNPN and CDR2 SVGIG (reference sequence). In DNA form, the CDR3 reads TGTGCCGTATACATAATTGGCTACACCTTC. Translating it yields CAVYIIGYTF.

The CDR3 bases are TGCGCCAGCAGTAGATTTGAACAGGGGGACGCATACTTC. Translating it yields CASSRFEQGDAYF. The chain carries TRBV10-2 and TRBJ2-7, with 8 bases that match TRBD1. The CDR3 extends over 13 amino acids. The ends lost 5 bases at V and 13 bases at J; junction bases unmatched: 13. Germline CDR1 is WSHSY and CDR2 is SAAADI.

V gene TRBV10-1 combines with J gene TRBJ2-3, with 7 positions matching TRBD2. V lost 7 bases and J lost 7; bases outside the gene matches: 11. The germline V gene encodes CDR1 WNHNN and CDR2 SYGVQD (reference sequence). This CDR3 comprises 14 residues. DNA for the CDR3: TGCGCCAGCATGCGGGAGTTAGGAGGAAATACGCAGTATTTT. It specifies CASMRELGGNTQYF.